The T cell receptor (beta chain) under discussion was sequenced for a study of blood T cell repertoires in COVID-19. Clones were sequenced by immunoSEQ multiplex PCR, and TCRdb holds only the in-frame ones, with some missing. The profile shows 180,000 or so clones, 70% to 85% of them singletons. The germline V gene encodes CDR1 SGHTA and CDR2 FQGTGA. Trimming took 7 bases from V and 6 from J, leaving 12 bases between them. The length of the CDR3 is 13 residues. Sequencing was performed on peripheral blood. The sequence was collected from a human donor with acute or convalescent COVID-19. The donor label of this sample is uncertain. V usage is TRBV7-3 and J usage is TRBJ2-2, with D perhaps TRBD1 (5 bases). The CDR3 sequence is CASTSWGPGELFF. For the CDR3, the DNA is TGTGCCAGCACCTCCTGGGGCCCCGGGGAGCTGTTTTTT.